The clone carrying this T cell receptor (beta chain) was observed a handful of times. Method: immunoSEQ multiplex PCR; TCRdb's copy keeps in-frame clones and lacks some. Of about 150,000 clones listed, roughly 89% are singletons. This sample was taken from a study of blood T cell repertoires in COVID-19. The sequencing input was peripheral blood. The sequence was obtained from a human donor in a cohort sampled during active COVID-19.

CDR3 coding DNA: TGTGCCAGCGAGGGGGCAGGGGGCCTCTATGGCTACACCTTC. The encoded protein is CASEGAGGLYGYTF. This rearrangement joins TRBV9 to TRBJ1-2; 8 bases are a match to TRBD1. CDR1 is SGDLS, CDR2 YYNGEE, per germline. The junction had 9 bases not matched to a gene; V was cut back by 7 bases and J by 4 bases. The CDR3 contains 14 residues.